This T cell receptor (beta chain) stems from a study of early T cells in non-severe SARS-CoV-2 infection. This CDR3 comprises 13 residues. Germline loops: CDR1 SQVTM, CDR2 ANQGSEA. The ends lost 5 bases at V and 9 bases at J; junction bases unmatched: 10. Using its own MiXCR run on the 5' RACE reads, TCRdb lists one record per CDR3 protein. Of 60,000 or so distinct CDR3 sequences listed, around 9.3% were seen once; the top ten hold approximately 4%. This clonotype occurred many times. This specimen was whole blood, taken at baseline. The chain recombines TRBV29-1 with TRBJ1-2; TRBD1 agrees at 9 bases. This receptor was taken from an adult who was a healthcare worker with PCR-confirmed SARS-CoV-2 infection or an uninfected control (not recorded which). The CDR3 DNA reads TGCAGCGTTCCCTTGGGACAGGGAACGAGCTACACCTTC. Translation gives CSVPLGQGTSYTF.